Sequencing of this TCR beta chain was carried out in a study of blood T cell repertoires in COVID-19. The CDR3 runs 14 residues. Per germline, CDR1 SGDLS and CDR2 YYNGEE. V gave up 4 bases and J gave up 6 bases; unmatched junction bases: 4. Sequencing was performed with immunoSEQ multiplex PCR; in TCRdb, only in-frame clones are kept and a portion is missing. The table includes some 140,000 clones, roughly 80% detected once. The sequencing sample was made of peripheral blood. The clonotype was recovered from a man aged 55 to 70 who had recovered from COVID-19. V usage is TRBV9 and J usage is TRBJ2-1; 10 nucleotides agree with TRBD1. This CDR3 is CASSTDRGRNEQFF. CDR3 coding DNA: TGTGCCAGCAGCACCGACAGGGGGCGCAATGAGCAGTTCTTC.